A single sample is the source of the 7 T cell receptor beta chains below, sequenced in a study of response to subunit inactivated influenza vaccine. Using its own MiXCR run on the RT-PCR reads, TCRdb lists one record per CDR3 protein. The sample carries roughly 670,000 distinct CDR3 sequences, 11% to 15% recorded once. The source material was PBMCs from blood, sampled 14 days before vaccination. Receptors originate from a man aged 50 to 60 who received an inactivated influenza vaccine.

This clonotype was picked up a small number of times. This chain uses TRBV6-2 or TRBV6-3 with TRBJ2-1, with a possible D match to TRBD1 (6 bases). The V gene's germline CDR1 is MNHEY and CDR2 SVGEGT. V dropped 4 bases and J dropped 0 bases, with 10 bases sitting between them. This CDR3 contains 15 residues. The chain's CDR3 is CASSWGRGSYNEQFF. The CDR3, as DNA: TGTGCCAGCAGTTGGGGCAGGGGCTCCTACAATGAGCAGTTCTTC.

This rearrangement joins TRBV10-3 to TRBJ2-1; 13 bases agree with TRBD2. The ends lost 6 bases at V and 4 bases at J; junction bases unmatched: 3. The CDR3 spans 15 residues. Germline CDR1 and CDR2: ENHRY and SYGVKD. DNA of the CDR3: TGTGCCATCAGGAAACTAGCGGGAGGGTACAATGAGCAGTTCTTC. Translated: CAIRKLAGGYNEQFF.

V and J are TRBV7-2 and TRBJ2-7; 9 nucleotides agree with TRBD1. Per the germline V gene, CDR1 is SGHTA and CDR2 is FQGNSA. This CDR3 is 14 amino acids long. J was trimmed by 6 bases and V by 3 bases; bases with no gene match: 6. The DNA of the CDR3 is TGTGCCAGCAGCTTGGACAGGGGAGGACGCGAGCAGTACTTC. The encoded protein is CASSLDRGGREQYF.

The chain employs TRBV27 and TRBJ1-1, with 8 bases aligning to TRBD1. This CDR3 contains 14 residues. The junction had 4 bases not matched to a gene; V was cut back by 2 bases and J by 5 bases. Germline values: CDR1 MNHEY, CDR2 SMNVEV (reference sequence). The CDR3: CASSLNGQGTEAFF. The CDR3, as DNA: TGTGCCAGCAGTTTAAATGGACAGGGTACTGAAGCTTTCTTT.

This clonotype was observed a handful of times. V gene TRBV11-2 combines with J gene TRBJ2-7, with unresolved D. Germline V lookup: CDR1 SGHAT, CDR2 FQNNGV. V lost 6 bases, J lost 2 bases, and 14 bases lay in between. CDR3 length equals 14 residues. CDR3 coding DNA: TGTGCCAGCAGTTATTGGCAGAGCACCTACGAGCAGTACTTC. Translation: CASSYWQSTYEQYF.

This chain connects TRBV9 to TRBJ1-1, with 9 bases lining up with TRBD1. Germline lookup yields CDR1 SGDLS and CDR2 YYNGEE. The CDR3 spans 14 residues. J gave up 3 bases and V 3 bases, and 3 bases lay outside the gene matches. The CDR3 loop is CASSEGTGYTEAFF. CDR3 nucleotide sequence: TGTGCCAGCAGCGAGGGGACAGGGTACACTGAAGCTTTCTTT.

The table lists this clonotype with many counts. CDR3 nucleotides: TGCGCCAGCAGCGGGACTAGCCTCTACAATGAGCAGTTCTTC. Encoded protein: CASSGTSLYNEQFF. The chain uses TRBV4-1 and TRBJ2-1; TRBD2 aligns across 9 bases. The CDR3 extends over 14 amino acids. Looked up from germline, CDR1 is MGHRA and CDR2 is YSYEKL. V gave up 5 bases and J gave up 3 bases; unmatched junction bases: 2.